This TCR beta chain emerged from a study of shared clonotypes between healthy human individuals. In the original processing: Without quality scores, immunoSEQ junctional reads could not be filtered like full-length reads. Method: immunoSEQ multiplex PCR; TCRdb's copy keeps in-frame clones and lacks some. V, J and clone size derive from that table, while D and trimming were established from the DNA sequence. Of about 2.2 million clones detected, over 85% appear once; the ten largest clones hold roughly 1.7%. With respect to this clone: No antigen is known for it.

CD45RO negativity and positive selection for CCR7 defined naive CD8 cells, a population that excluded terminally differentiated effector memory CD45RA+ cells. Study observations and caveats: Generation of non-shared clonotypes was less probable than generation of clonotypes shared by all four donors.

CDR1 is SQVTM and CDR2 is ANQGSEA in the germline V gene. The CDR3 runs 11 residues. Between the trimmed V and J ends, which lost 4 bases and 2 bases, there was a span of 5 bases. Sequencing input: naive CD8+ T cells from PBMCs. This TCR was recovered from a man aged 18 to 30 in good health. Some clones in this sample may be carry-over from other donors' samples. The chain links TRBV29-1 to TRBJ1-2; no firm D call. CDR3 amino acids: CSVARNYGYTF. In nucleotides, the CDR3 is TGCAGCGTTGCCCGGAACTATGGCTACACCTTC.